A selection of T cell receptor beta chains follows, all from one sample in a study of cytomegalovirus exposure and HLA in healthy donors. Only in-frame clones appear in the TCRdb table, and some are missing; sequencing was by immunoSEQ multiplex PCR. Of about 150,000 clones in the sample, 60% to 85% were seen once. Sequencing input: PBMCs. The origin of the receptors is a man aged 35-49 years in good health and CMV-seropositive. Both conserved end residues are part of each CDR3. The order of the fields is J gene, clone size, D gene, V gene, CDR3 protein, CDR3 DNA. The D gene is left open where the match is weak. For some rows the clone size is stated as once, few or many, or as a class when expanded; others skip it.

TRBJ2-7 NA NA TRBV6-1 CASSQLGRGDEQYF TGTGCCAGCAGTCAGCTCGGCAGGGGGGACGAGCAGTACTTC
TRBJ2-1 NA TRBD2 TRBV5-1 CASSLGSGSNEQFF TGCGCCAGCAGCTTGGGTAGCGGGTCGAATGAGCAGTTCTTC
TRBJ2-5 NA NA TRBV5-4 CASSFRGETQYF TGTGCCAGCAGCTTCAGGGGAGAGACCCAGTACTTC
TRBJ2-7 NA NA TRBV15 CATSRVGPSGTYEQYF TGTGCCACCAGCAGAGTAGGCCCGTCCGGGACCTACGAGCAGTACTTC
TRBJ2-2 once NA TRBV5-1 CASRFEGDVGELFF TGCGCCTCTCGATTCGAGGGGGATGTCGGGGAGCTGTTTTTT
TRBJ2-2 NA TRBD2 TRBV5-4 CASSRGGTSGLTGELFF TGTGCCAGCAGCCGGGGGGGGACTAGCGGCCTTACCGGGGAGCTGTTTTTT
TRBJ2-7 NA TRBD2 TRBV19 CASSITSGSYEQYF TGTGCCAGTAGTATTACTAGCGGCTCCTACGAGCAGTACTTC
TRBJ2-2 NA NA TRBV6-5 CASRAGPRKTGELFF TGTGCCAGCAGGGCGGGACCCCGAAAAACCGGGGAGCTGTTTTTT
TRBJ2-4 NA TRBD2 TRBV6-5 CASSSSASGFQNIQYF TGTGCCAGCAGTTCCTCTGCTAGCGGGTTCCAAAACATTCAGTACTTC
TRBJ2-3 NA TRBD1 TRBV9 CASTRGGTQYF TGTGCCAGCACCCGAGGGGGCACGCAGTATTTT
TRBJ1-2 NA NA TRBV2 CASSVPAATLGNGYTF TGTGCCAGCAGTGTCCCAGCAGCGACCCTTGGTAATGGCTACACCTTC
TRBJ2-3 NA NA TRBV5-1 CASSLAPGQGDTQYF TGCGCCAGCAGCTTGGCCCCGGGACAAGGGGATACGCAGTATTTT
TRBJ2-1 NA TRBD2 TRBV7-9 CSSSLVAGNEQFF TGTTCCAGCAGCTTAGTAGCGGGTAATGAGCAGTTCTTC
TRBJ2-7 once TRBD2 TRBV10-1 CASSEQQTSGIYERYF TGCGCCAGCAGTGAGCAGCAAACTAGCGGGATCTACGAGCGGTACTTC
TRBJ1-1 NA NA TRBV5-1 CASSLTDIEAFF TGTGCCAGCAGCTTGACCGACATCGAAGCTTTCTTT
TRBJ1-2 once TRBD1 TRBV7-2 CASSPMVRRGQGWGYTF TGTGCCAGCAGCCCAATGGTCCGTAGGGGACAGGGGTGGGGCTACACCTTC
TRBJ2-5 once TRBD2 TRBV6-6 CASSASGSKETQYF TGTGCCAGCAGTGCTAGCGGGAGTAAGGAGACCCAGTACTTC
TRBJ1-3 NA NA TRBV9 CASSATGSGNTIYF TGTGCCAGCAGCGCGACAGGTTCTGGAAACACCATATATTTT
TRBJ1-1 NA NA TRBV27 CASSLSTEVGEAFF TGTGCCAGCAGTTTATCGACGGAGGTCGGAGAAGCTTTCTTT
TRBJ1-1 NA NA TRBV4-2 CASIKDGQGTEAFF TGTGCCAGCATCAAGGACGGGCAGGGTACGGAAGCTTTCTTT
TRBJ1-1 NA NA TRBV6-5 CASRRDSANTEAFF TGTGCCAGCAGAAGAGACAGCGCGAACACTGAAGCTTTCTTT
TRBJ2-7 NA TRBD2 TRBV27 CASSLLASGRFYEQYF TGTGCCAGCAGTTTATTGGCTAGCGGGAGGTTTTACGAGCAGTACTTC
TRBJ2-7 NA TRBD2 TRBV28 CASSYGTSGAYEQYF TGTGCCAGCAGCTACGGGACTAGCGGGGCCTACGAGCAGTACTTC
TRBJ2-1 once TRBD2 TRBV7-3 CASSTGTMNEQFF TGTGCCAGCAGCACCGGGACTATGAATGAGCAGTTCTTC
TRBJ2-7 NA TRBD2 TRBV5-5 CASAWGGGYEQYF TGTGCCAGCGCCTGGGGCGGGGGGTACGAGCAGTACTTC
TRBJ1-1 NA NA TRBV12-5 CASGLGLQGSTEAFF TGTGCTAGTGGTTTGGGCCTCCAGGGGTCAACTGAAGCTTTCTTT
TRBJ2-5 NA TRBD2 TRBV7-2 CASSLTTSGRGDETQYF TGTGCCAGCAGCCTCACTACTAGCGGGAGGGGGGACGAGACCCAGTACTTC
TRBJ1-1 NA NA TRBV7-2 CASSPRVWGTEAFF TGTGCCAGCAGCCCCAGGGTTTGGGGCACTGAAGCTTTCTTT
TRBJ2-1 NA TRBD2 TRBV5-4 CASSLMAVAGYNEQFF TGTGCCAGCAGCCTAATGGCGGTAGCGGGCTACAATGAGCAGTTCTTC
TRBJ2-7 few NA TRBV7-9 CASSSTGHEQYF TGTGCCAGCAGCTCTACAGGGCACGAGCAGTACTTC
TRBJ1-1 NA NA TRBV5-4 CASSLADQGEAFF TGTGCCAGCAGCTTGGCTGACCAGGGTGAAGCTTTCTTT
TRBJ1-4 once NA TRBV7-9 CASRARGGNEKLFF TGTGCCAGCAGGGCCAGAGGGGGAAATGAAAAACTGTTTTTT
TRBJ1-2 NA NA TRBV6-5 CASSSGVAVSYGYTF TGTGCCAGCAGTTCCGGGGTGGCAGTGAGCTATGGCTACACCTTC
TRBJ2-7 NA NA TRBV28 CASSIPTETYEQYF TGTGCCAGCAGCATTCCGACGGAGACCTACGAGCAGTACTTC
TRBJ2-7 NA TRBD2 TRBV6-1 CASSDLAGAEQYF TGTGCCAGCAGTGATCTAGCGGGAGCCGAGCAGTACTTC
TRBJ1-1 NA TRBD1 TRBV12-5 CASGLQGAKAFF TGTGCTAGTGGTCTACAGGGGGCTAAAGCTTTCTTT
TRBJ2-5 NA NA TRBV5-1 CASSLVATAGETQYF TGCGCCAGCAGCTTGGTGGCTACAGCAGGAGAGACCCAGTACTTC
TRBJ1-3 NA NA TRBV5-1 CASSLGPTRSNSGNTIYF TGCGCCAGCAGCTTGGGTCCTACTCGGTCCAACTCTGGAAACACCATATATTTT
TRBJ2-1 NA NA TRBV30 CAWSVHEQFF TGTGCCTGGAGTGTACACGAGCAGTTCTTC
TRBJ1-1 NA NA TRBV28 CASRDSTGWGTEAFF TGTGCCAGCAGAGATAGTACAGGGTGGGGCACTGAAGCTTTCTTT
TRBJ1-1 NA NA TRBV6-4 CASSETGNTEAFF TGTGCCAGCAGTGAAACAGGAAACACTGAAGCTTTCTTT